This T cell receptor (beta chain) was recorded in a study of regulatory T cells in long-lasting Graves disease. Overall study context: In persistent Graves' disease, antithyroid drugs had been taken for over 5 years and TSH receptor antibodies stayed positive. Overall study findings and caveats: Relative to new patients (around 1,000), persistent patients exhibited greater sharing of public clonotypes (2,741).

Relying on iRepertoire HTBI primers and Arm-PCR of CDR3 regions, the team built TCR beta libraries. TCRdb used MiXCR to reprocess the multiplex PCR reads, holding one entry per CDR3 protein. The table has hundreds of thousands of distinct CDR3 sequences, around 21% seen once. Trimming pared 3 bases from V and 4 bases from J, leaving 10 bases between. Germline-derived CDR1 and CDR2 are SGDLS and YYNGEE. The CDR3 loop spans 14 amino acids. This clonotype showed up just a few times. Its specificity is not known. Sample time point: persistent/refractory GD, antithyroid drugs over 5 years with positive TRAb. PBMC RNA served as the TCR library source. Graves' disease diagnoses followed American Thyroid Association guidelines.

This clonotype originated in a female donor with Graves disease. The material sequenced was peripheral blood mononuclear cells (PBMCs), taken when the disease was refractory, from a patient treated with antithyroid drugs. V is TRBV9 and J is TRBJ1-4; D may be TRBD1 (5 bases). The CDR3 sequence: CASSATGFNEKLFF. The DNA for the CDR3 is TGTGCCAGCAGCGCTACAGGTTTTAATGAAAAACTGTTTTTT.